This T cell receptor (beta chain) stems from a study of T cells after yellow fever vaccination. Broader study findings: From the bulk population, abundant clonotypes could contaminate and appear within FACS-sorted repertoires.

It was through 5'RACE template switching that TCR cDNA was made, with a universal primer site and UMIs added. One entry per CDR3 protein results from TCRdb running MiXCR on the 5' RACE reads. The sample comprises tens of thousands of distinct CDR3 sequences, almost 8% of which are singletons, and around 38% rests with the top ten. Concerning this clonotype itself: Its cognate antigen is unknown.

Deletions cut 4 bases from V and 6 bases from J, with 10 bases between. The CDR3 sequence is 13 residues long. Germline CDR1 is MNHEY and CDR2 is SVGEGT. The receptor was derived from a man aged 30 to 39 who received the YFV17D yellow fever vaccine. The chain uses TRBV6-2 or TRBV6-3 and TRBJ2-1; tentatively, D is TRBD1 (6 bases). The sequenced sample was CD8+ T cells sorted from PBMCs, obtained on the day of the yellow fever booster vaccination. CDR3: CASSSRGPNEQFF. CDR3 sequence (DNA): TGTGCCAGCAGTTCCAGGGGACCCAATGAGCAGTTCTTC.